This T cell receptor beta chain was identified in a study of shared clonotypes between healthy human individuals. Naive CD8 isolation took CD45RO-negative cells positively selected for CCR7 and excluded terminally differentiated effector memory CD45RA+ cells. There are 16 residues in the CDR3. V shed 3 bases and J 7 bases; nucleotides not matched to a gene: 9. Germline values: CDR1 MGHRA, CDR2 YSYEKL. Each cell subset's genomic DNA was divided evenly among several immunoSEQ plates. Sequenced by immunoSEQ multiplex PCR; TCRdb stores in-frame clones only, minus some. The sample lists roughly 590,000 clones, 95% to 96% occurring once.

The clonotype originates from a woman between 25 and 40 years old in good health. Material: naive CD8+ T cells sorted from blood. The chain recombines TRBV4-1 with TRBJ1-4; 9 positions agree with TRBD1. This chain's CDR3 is CASSQAYRGQFEKLFF. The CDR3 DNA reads TGCGCCAGCAGCCAGGCCTACAGGGGGCAGTTTGAAAAACTGTTTTTT.